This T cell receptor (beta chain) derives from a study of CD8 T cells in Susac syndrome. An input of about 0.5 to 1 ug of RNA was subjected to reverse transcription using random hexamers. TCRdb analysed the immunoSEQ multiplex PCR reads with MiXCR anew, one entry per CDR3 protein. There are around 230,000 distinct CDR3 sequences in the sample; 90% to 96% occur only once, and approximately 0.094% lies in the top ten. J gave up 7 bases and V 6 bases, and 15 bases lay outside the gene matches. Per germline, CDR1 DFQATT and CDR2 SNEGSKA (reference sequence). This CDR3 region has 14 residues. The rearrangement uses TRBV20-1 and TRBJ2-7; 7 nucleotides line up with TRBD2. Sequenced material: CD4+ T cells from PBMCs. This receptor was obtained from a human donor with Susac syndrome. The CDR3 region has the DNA TGCAGTGCCTGGCGGGACTACCTAAGTAAGGAGCAGTACTTC. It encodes CSAWRDYLSKEQYF.